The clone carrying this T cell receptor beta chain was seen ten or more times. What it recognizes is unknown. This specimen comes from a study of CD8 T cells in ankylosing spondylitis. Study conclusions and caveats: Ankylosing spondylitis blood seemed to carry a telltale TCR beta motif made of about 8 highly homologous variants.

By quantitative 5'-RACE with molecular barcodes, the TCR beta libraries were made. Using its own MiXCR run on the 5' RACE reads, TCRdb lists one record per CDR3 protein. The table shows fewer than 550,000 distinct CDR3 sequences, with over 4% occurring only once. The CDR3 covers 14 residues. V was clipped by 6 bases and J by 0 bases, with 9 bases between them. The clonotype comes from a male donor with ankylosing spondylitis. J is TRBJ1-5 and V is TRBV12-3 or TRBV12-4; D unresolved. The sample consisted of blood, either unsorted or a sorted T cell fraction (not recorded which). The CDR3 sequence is CASRVQNSNQPQHF. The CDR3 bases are TGTGCCAGCAGGGTACAGAATAGCAATCAGCCCCAGCATTTT.